A single sample gave rise to the 5 T cell receptor beta chains below, sequenced in a study of blood T cell repertoires in COVID-19. Sequenced by immunoSEQ multiplex PCR; TCRdb stores in-frame clones only, minus some. This table holds about 400,000 clones, roughly 87% found once. The sequencing input was PBMCs or T cells enriched from blood (not recorded which). These receptors came from a woman in her 30s who had recovered from COVID-19.

This chain connects TRBV14 to TRBJ2-7, with 11 bases aligning to TRBD2. The CDR3 covers 17 residues. J gave up 2 bases and V 1 base, and 7 bases lay outside the gene matches. Germline CDR1 SGHDN, CDR2 FVKESK. The CDR3 protein is CASSQGQTSGTTYEQYF. CDR3 DNA: TGTGCCAGCAGCCAAGGTCAGACTAGCGGGACGACCTACGAGCAGTACTTC.

The chain links TRBV11-2 to TRBJ2-4; TRBD2 matches 11 bases. Germline V gene sequence: CDR1 SGHAT, CDR2 FQNNGV. Germline trimming cut 4 bases from V and 7 bases from J; bases unmatched to any gene: 15. The CDR3 has 18 amino acids. Here the CDR3 DNA reads TGTGCCAGCAGCTACCGACGACCGGGACTAGCGGAGATCAACATTCAGTACTTC. Translating gives CASSYRRPGLAEINIQYF.

V gene TRBV18 combines with J gene TRBJ2-7; 15 bases match TRBD2. The CDR3 covers 17 residues. The V gene's germline CDR1 is KGHSH and CDR2 LQKENI. Unmatched junction bases numbered 6, after V lost 0 bases and J lost 6 bases. The CDR3 nucleotides read TGTGCCAGCTCACCACCAGGACTAGCGGGAGGGCCGGGCGAGCAGTACTTC. Translation: CASSPPGLAGGPGEQYF.

The chain couples TRBV5-1 to TRBJ1-4; D remains unclear. The V end lost 5 bases, the J end lost 0 bases, and 8 bases lay between the germline ends. The CDR3 extends over 14 amino acids. CDR1 is SGHRS, CDR2 YFSETQ, per germline. Here the CDR3 DNA reads TGCGCCAGCAGACGGGATTCAACTAATGAAAAACTGTTTTTT. Translation: CASRRDSTNEKLFF. Drawing the rest from reference TRBV5-1 and TRBJ1-4, the complete variable domain is KAGVTQTPRYLIKTRGQQVTLSCSPISGHRSVSWYQQTPGQGLQFLFEYFSETQRNKGNFPGRFSGRQFSNSRSEMNVSTLELGDSALYLCASRRDSTNEKLFFGSGTQLSVL.

V gene TRBV5-6 combines with J gene TRBJ2-7; 15 bases agree with TRBD2. V dropped 4 bases and J dropped 4; count of bases not matched to a gene: 3. CDR1 and CDR2 from the germline V gene are SGHDT and YYEEEE. This CDR3 has 15 amino acids. The DNA of the CDR3 is TGTGCCAGCAGCGACGGACTAGCGGGAGGGTACGAGCAGTACTTC. Translation: CASSDGLAGGYEQYF. Filled out from reference TRBV5-6 and TRBJ2-7, the complete variable domain reads DAGVTQSPTHLIKTRGQQVTLRCSPKSGHDTVSWYQQALGQGPQFIFQYYEEEERQRGNFPDRFSGHQFPNYSSELNVNALLLGDSALYLCASSDGLAGGYEQYFGPGTRLTVT.